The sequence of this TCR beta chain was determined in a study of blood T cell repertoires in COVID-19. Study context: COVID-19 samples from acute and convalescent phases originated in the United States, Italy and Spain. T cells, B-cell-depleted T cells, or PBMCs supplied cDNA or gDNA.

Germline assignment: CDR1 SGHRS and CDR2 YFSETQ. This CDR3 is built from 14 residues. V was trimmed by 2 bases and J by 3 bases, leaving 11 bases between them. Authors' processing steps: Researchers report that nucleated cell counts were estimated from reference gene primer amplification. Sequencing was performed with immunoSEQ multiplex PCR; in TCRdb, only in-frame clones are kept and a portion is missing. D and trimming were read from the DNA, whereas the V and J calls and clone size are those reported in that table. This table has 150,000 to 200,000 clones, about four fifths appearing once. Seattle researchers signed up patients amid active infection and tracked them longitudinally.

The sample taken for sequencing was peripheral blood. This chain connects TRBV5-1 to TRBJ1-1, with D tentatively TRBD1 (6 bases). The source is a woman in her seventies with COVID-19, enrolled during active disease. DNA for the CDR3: TGCGCCAGCAGCTTACAGGGCGGTCACACTGAAGCTTTCTTT. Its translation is CASSLQGGHTEAFF.